This T cell receptor beta chain was identified in a study of cytomegalovirus exposure and HLA in healthy donors. General observations from the study: Later analysis indicated greater clonal expansion among HLA-associated TCR beta chains than among equally common other chains. One later analysis reportedly identified an Asian-associated ancestry cluster that showed fewer N-insertions than the roughly 720-donor mean. Rarity held for most TCR sequences, but there were some public TCRs that occurred in many donors.

This CDR3 region has 16 residues. Germline CDR1 and CDR2: SGHNT and YYREEE (reference sequence). Trimming cost V 0 bases and J 3 bases; bases outside gene matches: 7. PCR employed 60 Vbeta and 13 Jbeta primers. The data were produced by immunoSEQ multiplex PCR, yet TCRdb's version contains in-frame clones alone and is incomplete. The data show about 88,000 clones, 69% seen once. A word on this clone: Its antigen is undetermined.

This sequence joins TRBV5-4 and TRBJ2-7; 9 nucleotides line up with TRBD2. The receptor's source is a man aged 50 or older in good health and CMV-seronegative. The sequencing input was PBMCs. The chain's CDR3 is CASSLGSGRSFYEQYV. DNA of the CDR3: TGTGCCAGCAGCTTGGGTAGCGGGAGATCTTTCTACGAGCAGTACGTC.